The entry below describes one TCR beta chain. The data were obtained in a study of T cell responses to AZD1222 COVID-19 vaccine. The CDR3 has 15 amino acids. Germline assignment: CDR1 LNHDA and CDR2 SQIVND (reference sequence). V shed 2 bases and J shed 3 bases, with 11 bases lying between them. Produced via immunoSEQ multiplex PCR; TCRdb's table is partial and in-frame only. The table shows roughly 150,000 clones, with roughly nine tenths occurring only once. The TCR was taken from an adult in good health. The rearrangement uses TRBV19 and TRBJ1-5, with D tentatively TRBD1 (5 bases). Specimen: peripheral blood, collected on day 0 of AZD1222 vaccination. The CDR3 bases are TGTGCCAGTAGTATAATTTCGGGGGTCAATCAGCCCCAGCATTTT. It specifies CASSIISGVNQPQHF.